This T cell receptor (beta chain) was observed in a study of cytomegalovirus exposure and HLA in healthy donors. About the study: Assignment to the Caucasian-associated ancestry cluster applied to over 70% of the 350 to 500 genotyped donors. General observations from the study: Versus the roughly 690-donor mean, an Asian-associated ancestry cluster reportedly showed fewer N-insertions in a later analysis. Later analysis showed TCR association rates varying by HLA locus, highest for DRB1 and lowest for HLA-C.

The germline gives CDR1 SGHTA, CDR2 FQGNSA. CDR3 size: 12 residues. Between the trimmed V and J ends, which lost 5 bases and 3 bases, there was a span of 8 bases. Details on this clone: Its specificity is not known.

Amplification used 60 Vbeta primers and 13 Jbeta primers. Libraries were prepared by immunoSEQ multiplex PCR; TCRdb keeps only in-frame clonotypes and omits some of them. The table shows about 100,000 clones, with around 79% occurring only once. The sequence derives from a male donor in good health and CMV-seropositive. Sequencing used PBMCs. The rearrangement links TRBV7-2 to TRBJ2-7; unclear D gene. Here the CDR3 reads CASSTLGYEQYF. The DNA for the CDR3 is TGTGCCAGCAGCACCCTCGGCTACGAGCAGTACTTC. Variable domain in full (rest from reference TRBV7-2 and TRBJ2-7): GAGVSQSPSNKVTEKGKDVELRCDPISGHTALYWYRQSLGQGLEFLIYFQGNSAPDKSGLPSDRFSAERTGGSVSTLTIQRTQQEDSAVYLCASSTLGYEQYFGPGTRLTVT.